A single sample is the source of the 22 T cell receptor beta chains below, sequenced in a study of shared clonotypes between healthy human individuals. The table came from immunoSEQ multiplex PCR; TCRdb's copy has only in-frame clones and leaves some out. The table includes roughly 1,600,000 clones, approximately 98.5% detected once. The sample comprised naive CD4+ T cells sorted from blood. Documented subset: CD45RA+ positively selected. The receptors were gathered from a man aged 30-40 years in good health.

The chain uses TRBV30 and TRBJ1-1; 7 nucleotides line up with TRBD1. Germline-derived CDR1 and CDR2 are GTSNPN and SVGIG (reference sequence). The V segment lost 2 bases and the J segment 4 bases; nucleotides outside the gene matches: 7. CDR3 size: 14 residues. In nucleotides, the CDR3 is TGTGCCTGGAGTATGACAGGGTGGGGCACTGAAGCTTTCTTT. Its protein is CAWSMTGWGTEAFF.

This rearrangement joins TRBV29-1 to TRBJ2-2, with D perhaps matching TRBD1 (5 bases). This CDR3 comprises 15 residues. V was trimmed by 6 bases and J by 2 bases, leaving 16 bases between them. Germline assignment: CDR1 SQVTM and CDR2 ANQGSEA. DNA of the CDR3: TGCAGCGTACACCCAGGGTCCGTTAACACCGGGGAGCTGTTTTTT. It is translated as CSVHPGSVNTGELFF.

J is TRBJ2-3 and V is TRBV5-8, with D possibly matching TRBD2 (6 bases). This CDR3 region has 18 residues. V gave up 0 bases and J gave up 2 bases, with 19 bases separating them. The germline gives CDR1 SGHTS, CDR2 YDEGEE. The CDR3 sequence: CASSLAFDLAAFTDTQYF. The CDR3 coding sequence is TGTGCCAGCAGCTTGGCGTTCGATTTAGCGGCCTTCACAGATACGCAGTATTTT.

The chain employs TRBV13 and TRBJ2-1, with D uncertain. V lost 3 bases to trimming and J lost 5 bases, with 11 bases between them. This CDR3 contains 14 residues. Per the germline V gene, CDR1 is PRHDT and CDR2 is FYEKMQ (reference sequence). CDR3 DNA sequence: TGTGCCAGCAGCTTCTACTACCAGCACAATGAGCAGTTCTTC. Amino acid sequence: CASSFYYQHNEQFF.

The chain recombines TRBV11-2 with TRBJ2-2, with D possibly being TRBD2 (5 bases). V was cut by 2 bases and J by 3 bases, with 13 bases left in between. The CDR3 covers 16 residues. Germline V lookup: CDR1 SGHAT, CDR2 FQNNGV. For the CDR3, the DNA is TGTGCCAGCAGCTTATTTAGCGAGATTCACACCGGGGAGCTGTTTTTT. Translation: CASSLFSEIHTGELFF.

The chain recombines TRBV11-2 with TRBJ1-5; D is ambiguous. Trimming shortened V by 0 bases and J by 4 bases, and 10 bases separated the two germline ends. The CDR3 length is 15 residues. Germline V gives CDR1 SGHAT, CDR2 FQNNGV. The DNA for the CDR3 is TGTGCCAGCAGCTTAGAAGCGGGTTGGAATCAGCCCCAGCATTTT. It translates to CASSLEAGWNQPQHF.

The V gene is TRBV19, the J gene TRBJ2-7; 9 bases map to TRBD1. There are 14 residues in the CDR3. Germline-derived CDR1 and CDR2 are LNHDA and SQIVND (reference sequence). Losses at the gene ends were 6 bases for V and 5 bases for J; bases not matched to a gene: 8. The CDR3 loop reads CASRGTGLVHEQYF. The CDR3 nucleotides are TGTGCCAGTAGAGGGACAGGGTTGGTGCACGAGCAGTACTTC. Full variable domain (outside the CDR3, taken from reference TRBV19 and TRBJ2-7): DGGITQSPKYLFRKEGQNVTLSCEQNLNHDAMYWYRQDPGQGLRLIYYSQIVNDFQKGDIAEGYSVSREKKESFPLTVTSAQKNPTAFYLCASRGTGLVHEQYFGPGTRLTVT.

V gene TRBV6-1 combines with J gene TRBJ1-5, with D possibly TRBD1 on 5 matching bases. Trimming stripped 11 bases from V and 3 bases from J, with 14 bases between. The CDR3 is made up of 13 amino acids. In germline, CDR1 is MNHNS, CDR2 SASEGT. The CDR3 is CACRDEINQPQHF. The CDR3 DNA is TGTGCCTGCCGGGACGAAATCAATCAGCCCCAGCATTTT.

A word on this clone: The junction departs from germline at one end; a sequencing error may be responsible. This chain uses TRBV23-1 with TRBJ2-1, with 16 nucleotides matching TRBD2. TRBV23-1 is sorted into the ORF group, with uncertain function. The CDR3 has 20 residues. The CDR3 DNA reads TGCGCCAGCAGCCAATGGTTTCCTGGGACTAGCGGGAGGGCTACAGATGAGCAGTTCTTC. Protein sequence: CASSQWFPGTSGRATDEQFF.

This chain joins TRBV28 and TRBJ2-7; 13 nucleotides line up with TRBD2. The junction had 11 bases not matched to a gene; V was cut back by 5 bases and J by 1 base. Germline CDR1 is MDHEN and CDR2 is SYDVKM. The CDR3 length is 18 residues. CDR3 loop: CASSPSGLAGIWSYEQYF. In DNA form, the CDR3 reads TGTGCCAGCAGTCCCTCGGGACTAGCGGGAATTTGGTCCTACGAGCAGTACTTC.

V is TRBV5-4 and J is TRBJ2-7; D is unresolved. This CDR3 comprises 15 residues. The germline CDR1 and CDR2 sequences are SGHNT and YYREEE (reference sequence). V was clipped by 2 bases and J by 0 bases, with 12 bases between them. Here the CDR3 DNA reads TGTGCCAGCAGCTTTAAAGGCGGAAACTCCTACGAGCAGTACTTC. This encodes CASSFKGGNSYEQYF.

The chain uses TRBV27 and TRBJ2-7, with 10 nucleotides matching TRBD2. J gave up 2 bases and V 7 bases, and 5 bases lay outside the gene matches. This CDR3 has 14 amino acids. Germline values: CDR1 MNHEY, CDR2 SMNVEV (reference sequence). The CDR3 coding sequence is TGTGCCAGCACCCCTAGCGGGAGTCCCTACGAGCAGTACTTC. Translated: CASTPSGSPYEQYF.

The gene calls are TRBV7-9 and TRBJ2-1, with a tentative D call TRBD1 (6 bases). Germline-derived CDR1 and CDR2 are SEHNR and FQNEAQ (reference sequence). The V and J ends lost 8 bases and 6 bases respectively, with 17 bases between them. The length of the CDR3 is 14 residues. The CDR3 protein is CASVVRGSGNEQFF. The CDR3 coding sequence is TGTGCCAGCGTCGTAAGGGGGAGCGGCAATGAGCAGTTCTTC.

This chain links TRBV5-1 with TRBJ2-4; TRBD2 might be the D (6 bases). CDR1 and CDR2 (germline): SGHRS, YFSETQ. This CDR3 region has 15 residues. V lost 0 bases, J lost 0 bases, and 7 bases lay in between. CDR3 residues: CASSLVEGAKNIQYF. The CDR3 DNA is TGCGCCAGCAGCTTGGTGGAGGGAGCCAAAAACATTCAGTACTTC.

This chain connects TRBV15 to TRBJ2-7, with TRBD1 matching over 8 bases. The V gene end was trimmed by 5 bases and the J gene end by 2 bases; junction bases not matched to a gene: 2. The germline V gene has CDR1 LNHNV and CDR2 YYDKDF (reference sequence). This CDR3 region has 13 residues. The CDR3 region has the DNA TGTGCCACCAGCCGACAGGGGACCTACGAGCAGTACTTC. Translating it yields CATSRQGTYEQYF.

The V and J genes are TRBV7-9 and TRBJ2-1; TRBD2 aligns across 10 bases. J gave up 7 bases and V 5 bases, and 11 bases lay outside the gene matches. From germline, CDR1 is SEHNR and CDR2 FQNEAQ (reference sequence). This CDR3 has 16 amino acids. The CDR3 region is CASSLEREGLRNEQFF. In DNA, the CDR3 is TGTGCCAGCAGCCTCGAGCGGGAGGGCCTGAGGAATGAGCAGTTCTTC. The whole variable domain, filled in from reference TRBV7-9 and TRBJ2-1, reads DTGVSQNPRHKITKRGQNVTFRCDPISEHNRLYWYRQTLGQGPEFLTYFQNEAQLEKSRLLSDRFSAERPKGSFSTLEIQRTEQGDSAMYLCASSLEREGLRNEQFFGPGTRLTVL.

Written as DNA, the CDR3 is TGTGCCAGTAGTATTTTGATAGGGGTGAACACTGAAGCTTTCTTT. It translates to CASSILIGVNTEAFF. This chain joins TRBV19 and TRBJ1-1, with TRBD1 as a possible D gene (5 bases). The germline V and J ends were trimmed by 3 bases and 0 bases, with 11 bases remaining between them. Germline V gene sequence: CDR1 LNHDA, CDR2 SQIVND (reference sequence). This CDR3 spans 15 amino acids.

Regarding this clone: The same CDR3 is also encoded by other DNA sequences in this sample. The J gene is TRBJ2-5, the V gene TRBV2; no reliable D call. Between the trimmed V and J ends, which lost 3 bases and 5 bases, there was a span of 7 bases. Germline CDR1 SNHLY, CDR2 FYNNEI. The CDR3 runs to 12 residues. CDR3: CASSDWGETQYF. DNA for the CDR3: TGTGCCAGCAGTGACTGGGGTGAGACCCAGTACTTC.

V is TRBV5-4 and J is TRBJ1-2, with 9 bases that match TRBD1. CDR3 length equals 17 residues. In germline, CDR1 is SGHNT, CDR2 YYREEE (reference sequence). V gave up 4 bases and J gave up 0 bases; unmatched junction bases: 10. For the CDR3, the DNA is TGTGCCAGCAGCGCGGGACAGGGCGACAAAGCTAACTATGGCTACACCTTC. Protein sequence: CASSAGQGDKANYGYTF.

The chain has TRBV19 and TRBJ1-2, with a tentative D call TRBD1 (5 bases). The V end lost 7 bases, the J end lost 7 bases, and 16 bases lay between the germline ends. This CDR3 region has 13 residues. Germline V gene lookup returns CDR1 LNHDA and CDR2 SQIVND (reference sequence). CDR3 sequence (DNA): TGTGCCAGTACCTTTGACAGCGTTCGTGGCTACACCTTC. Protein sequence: CASTFDSVRGYTF.

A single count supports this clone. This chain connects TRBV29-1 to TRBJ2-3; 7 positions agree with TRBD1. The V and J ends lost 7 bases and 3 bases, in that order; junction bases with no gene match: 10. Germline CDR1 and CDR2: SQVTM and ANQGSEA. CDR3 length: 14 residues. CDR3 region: CSGLGTVGTDTQYF. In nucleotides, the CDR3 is TGCAGCGGGCTCGGGACAGTCGGGACAGATACGCAGTATTTT.

The CDR3 reads CASSQWADRRGTDTQYF. The CDR3 DNA follows: TGTGCCAGCAGCCAATGGGCCGACCGCAGGGGGACAGATACGCAGTATTTT. This chain connects TRBV14 to TRBJ2-3, with 7 bases that match TRBD1. CDR3 length equals 17 residues. Germline lookup yields CDR1 SGHDN and CDR2 FVKESK. The V segment lost 2 bases and the J segment 3 bases; nucleotides outside the gene matches: 11. The full variable domain, completed using reference TRBV14 and TRBJ2-3, is EAGVTQFPSHSVIEKGQTVTLRCDPISGHDNLYWYRRVMGKEIKFLLHFVKESKQDESGMPNNRFLAERTGGTYSTLKVQPAELEDSGVYFCASSQWADRRGTDTQYFGPGTRLTVL.